The 17 T cell receptor beta chains below come from one sample, sequenced in a study of CD8+CD57+ T cells in acquired aplastic anemia. Profiling of TCR beta VDJ combinations and CDR3 sequences used genomic DNA as template. TCRdb passed the reads through MiXCR, listing each CDR3 protein once. The sample records fewer than 200,000 distinct CDR3 sequences, roughly 45% being singletons. The sequenced sample was sorted CD4+, CD8+, or CD8+CD57+ T cells (not recorded which) from PBMCs. These receptors all come from a human donor in good health.

The chain is built from TRBV3-1 and TRBJ1-1; D perhaps matches TRBD1 (5 bases). Germline CDR1 is LGHDT and CDR2 is YNNKEL (reference sequence). The CDR3 runs 15 residues. Trimming left V 5 bases short and J 0 bases short, with 13 bases between. In nucleotides, the CDR3 is TGTGCCAGCAGCGAGGGGTCGGGGATGAACACTGAAGCTTTCTTT. Translating gives CASSEGSGMNTEAFF. Variable domain in full (rest from reference TRBV3-1 and TRBJ1-1): DTAVSQTPKYLVTQMGNDKSIKCEQNLGHDTMYWYKQDSKKFLKIMFSYNNKELIINETVPNRFSPKSPDKAHLNLHINSLELGDSAVYFCASSEGSGMNTEAFFGQGTRLTVV.

This clonotype was seen at least ten times. The rearrangement joins TRBV6-2 or TRBV6-3 to TRBJ2-7; a weak D match, TRBD1 (5 bases). This CDR3 region has 18 residues. CDR1 is MNHEY and CDR2 is SVGEGT in the germline V gene. V was clipped by 2 bases and J by 1 base, with 21 bases between them. CDR3 residues: CASSYVGWGSQLSYEQYF. The CDR3, as DNA: TGTGCCAGCAGTTACGTCGGTTGGGGCAGCCAACTATCCTACGAGCAGTACTTC.

The CDR3 DNA sequence: TGCAGTGCTACTAGCGGGGGAAACAATGAGCAGTTCTTC. Encoded protein: CSATSGGNNEQFF. This sequence joins TRBV20-1 and TRBJ2-1; 10 bases map to TRBD2. Per germline, CDR1 DFQATT and CDR2 SNEGSKA (reference sequence). CDR3 length equals 13 residues. With 4 bases clipped from V and 5 bases from J, the junction kept 2 bases outside the gene matches.

This clonotype was recorded at least ten times. The chain's CDR3 is CSAARQGPTYEQYF. For the CDR3, the DNA is TGCAGTGCGGCTCGACAGGGACCGACCTACGAGCAGTACTTC. The V call is TRBV20-1, the J call TRBJ2-7; 7 bases align to TRBD1. This CDR3 has 14 residues. V shed 6 bases, J shed 2 bases, and the junction held 10 bases outside the gene matches. Germline values: CDR1 DFQATT, CDR2 SNEGSKA (reference sequence).

This chain connects TRBV15 to TRBJ2-1; D is unclear. V shed 0 bases and J shed 8 bases, with 11 bases lying between them. Germline lookup yields CDR1 LNHNV and CDR2 YYDKDF (reference sequence). The CDR3 runs 14 residues. For the CDR3, the DNA is TGTGCCACCAGCAGAGAGGCCAAAAGAGATGAGCAGTTCTTC. This codes for CATSREAKRDEQFF.

In this sample, this clonotype turned up many times. The J gene is TRBJ2-2, the V gene TRBV5-1; 8 bases align to TRBD2. V lost 7 bases and J lost 7; bases outside the gene matches: 6. This CDR3 has 13 residues. The germline CDR1 and CDR2 sequences are SGHRS and YFSETQ. In DNA, the CDR3 is TGCGCCAGCGGGGGACTAGTGGGCGGGGAGCTGTTTTTT. Translated, it gives CASGGLVGGELFF.

This chain connects TRBV24-1 to TRBJ2-3; D possibly corresponds to TRBD1 (5 bases). CDR1 and CDR2 from the germline V gene are KGHDR and SFDVKD. V lost 4 bases to trimming and J lost 1 base, with 14 bases between them. The CDR3 is made up of 16 amino acids. The CDR3 DNA is TGTGCCACCAGTGACTACGACAGCCCTGGCACAGATACGCAGTATTTT. Protein: CATSDYDSPGTDTQYF.

This clonotype was found a few times. The V and J genes are TRBV3-1 and TRBJ2-2; no clear D gene. The germline V and J ends were trimmed by 1 base and 7 bases, with 7 bases remaining between them. This CDR3 region has 13 residues. CDR1 and CDR2 (germline): LGHDT, YNNKEL (reference sequence). CDR3 in amino acids: CASSQALFGELFF. DNA of the CDR3: TGTGCCAGCAGCCAAGCACTTTTCGGGGAGCTGTTTTTT.

This clonotype was counted ten times or more. This chain joins TRBV29-1 and TRBJ1-2; 8 bases fit TRBD1. CDR1 is SQVTM and CDR2 is ANQGSEA in the germline V gene. This CDR3 spans 14 amino acids. The junction had 6 bases not matched to a gene; V was cut back by 4 bases and J by 2 bases. This CDR3 is CSVVEGQDNYGYTF. The CDR3 coding sequence is TGCAGCGTTGTGGAGGGACAGGACAACTATGGCTACACCTTC.

The V gene is TRBV24-1, the J gene TRBJ1-4; 7 positions agree with TRBD1. CDR3 size: 17 residues. The germline CDR1 and CDR2 sequences are KGHDR and SFDVKD. For the CDR3, the DNA is TGTGGATCCACCGACAGGGTCCAAATTGCAACTAATGAAAAACTGTTTTTT. Translation: CGSTDRVQIATNEKLFF.

This clonotype was seen a few times. V gene TRBV27 combines with J gene TRBJ1-6; 9 bases align to TRBD1. V gave up 6 bases and J gave up 6 bases; unmatched junction bases: 9. Germline V lookup: CDR1 MNHEY, CDR2 SMNVEV (reference sequence). The CDR3 totals 16 residues. The CDR3 spells CASRGDRGLINSPLHF. The CDR3 DNA is TGTGCCAGCAGAGGAGACAGGGGGTTGATTAATTCACCCCTCCACTTT.

This rearrangement joins TRBV11-1 to TRBJ2-5; 9 bases are shared with TRBD2. CDR1 is SGHAT and CDR2 is FQDESV in the germline V gene (reference sequence). CDR3 length: 17 amino acids. V was clipped by 4 bases and J by 5 bases; unmatched bases: 14. The CDR3 bases are TGTGCCAGCAGCTCTAGACGGGGCGGGAGGGCCGGTGAGACCCAGTACTTC. Its translation is CASSSRRGGRAGETQYF.

This chain joins TRBV2 and TRBJ1-4; no clear D gene. Trimming took off 4 bases at V and 5 bases at J, with 14 bases between the two ends. Germline V CDR1 and CDR2: SNHLY, FYNNEI. The CDR3 contains 15 residues. CDR3 DNA: TGTGCCAGCAGTGGGGTAGGGATGAGGAATGAAAAACTGTTTTTT. Residues: CASSGVGMRNEKLFF.

This clonotype was observed many times. The CDR3 loop reads CASSLARGQETQYF. CDR3 in DNA: TGTGCCAGCAGCTTGGCCAGGGGCCAAGAGACCCAGTACTTC. The rearrangement links TRBV5-4 to TRBJ2-5, with D possibly TRBD1 on 6 matching bases. Per germline, CDR1 SGHNT and CDR2 YYREEE (reference sequence). The CDR3 totals 14 residues. Between the trimmed V and J ends, which lost 0 bases and 1 base, there was a span of 7 bases.

V is TRBV24-1 and J is TRBJ1-4; D remains ambiguous. Per germline, CDR1 KGHDR and CDR2 SFDVKD. The CDR3 runs 13 residues. Trimming cost V 9 bases and J 5 bases, with 12 bases left between them. CDR3 DNA sequence: TGTGCCACCTCGGGGAAGGGAAATGAAAAACTGTTTTTT. Protein product: CATSGKGNEKLFF.

This clonotype was seen many times. The J gene is TRBJ1-1, the V gene TRBV7-2; D unclear. CDR1 and CDR2 from the germline V gene are SGHTA and FQGNSA. Between the trimmed V and J ends, which lost 0 bases and 4 bases, there was a span of 9 bases. The CDR3 runs to 14 residues. CDR3 bases: TGTGCCAGCAGCTTAGCAGTCGGACCCACTGAAGCTTTCTTT. As protein: CASSLAVGPTEAFF.

Details on this clonotype: Sequence at one end of the junction differs from germline and may be a read error. The rearrangement links TRBV20-1 to TRBJ2-5, with TRBD1 matching over 9 bases. The CDR3 sequence is 12 residues long. CDR1 and CDR2 from the germline V gene are DFQATT and SNEGSKA (reference sequence). The CDR3 DNA is TGCAGTGCTAGAGATTACGGACAGGGGCTTGTCTTC. Residues: CSARDYGQGLVF.